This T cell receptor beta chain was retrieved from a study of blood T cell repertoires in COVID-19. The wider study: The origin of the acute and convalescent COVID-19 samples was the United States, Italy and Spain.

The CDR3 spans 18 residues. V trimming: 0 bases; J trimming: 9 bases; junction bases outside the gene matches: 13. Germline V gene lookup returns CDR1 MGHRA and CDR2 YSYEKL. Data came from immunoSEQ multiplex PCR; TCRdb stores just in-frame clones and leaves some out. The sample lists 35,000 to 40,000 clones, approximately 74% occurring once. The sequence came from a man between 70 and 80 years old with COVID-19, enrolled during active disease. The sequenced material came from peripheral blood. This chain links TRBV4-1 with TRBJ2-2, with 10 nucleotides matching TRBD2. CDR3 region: CASSQDRGLAGEGRELFF. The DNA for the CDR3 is TGCGCCAGCAGCCAAGATAGGGGCCTAGCGGGAGAAGGTCGGGAGCTGTTTTTT.